A single sample gave rise to the 30 T cell receptor beta chains below, sequenced in a study of blood T cells in healthy people across ages. A J-beta primer mix and a sample-barcoded 5' primer were used in a second PCR of about 7 to 12 cycles. Via MiXCR, TCRdb re-called the 5' RACE reads, giving one row per CDR3 protein. The sample lists hundreds of thousands of distinct CDR3 sequences; 25% to 35% were seen once. The sequencing input was blood. The receptors originated from a woman of 80 years or more in good health.

As regards this clonotype: This may arise from a read error, as a much more abundant clone is one base away. The J gene is TRBJ2-3, the V gene TRBV20-1; 8 bases match TRBD1. Germline values: CDR1 DFQATT, CDR2 SNEGSKA (reference sequence). The CDR3 loop spans 16 amino acids. Trimming took 2 bases from V and 3 from J; bases not matched to a gene: 10. Here the CDR3 DNA reads TGCAGTGCTAGAAATCCTATGACAGGGGAAACAGATACGCAGTATTTT. Translated: CSARNPMTGETDTQYF.

About this clonotype itself: One end of the junction fails to match germline, which may point to a read error. The chain uses TRBV6-5 and TRBJ1-4; no clear D. The CDR3 consists of 17 residues. Germline CDR1 reads MNHEY; CDR2 reads SVGAGI. The DNA of the CDR3 is TGTGCCAGCAGTTACTCGGTGGGGTTAGCAACTAATGAAAAACGGTTTTTT. Amino acid sequence: CASSYSVGLATNEKRFF.

The chain joins TRBV7-9 to TRBJ1-3; D remains ambiguous. The V end was cut by 6 bases, the J end by 4 bases, with 7 bases between. The V gene's germline CDR1 is SEHNR and CDR2 FQNEAQ (reference sequence). The CDR3 length is 12 residues. This CDR3 is CASRDAGNTIYF. As DNA, the CDR3 is TGTGCCAGCAGAGACGCGGGAAACACCATATATTTT.

The rearrangement joins TRBV20-1 to TRBJ1-6, with D perhaps TRBD1 (5 bases). CDR1 and CDR2 (germline): DFQATT, SNEGSKA (reference sequence). Between the trimmed V and J ends, which lost 3 bases and 8 bases, there was a span of 14 bases. The CDR3 loop spans 14 amino acids. DNA for the CDR3: TGCAGTGCTAGCCCCGGGGGGGGGTATTCACCCCTCCACTTT. This translates into CSASPGGGYSPLHF.

Concerning this clonotype: A read error may be the cause here, since a much bigger clone is one base away. This sequence joins TRBV20-1 and TRBJ2-7; no definite D call. CDR1 is DFQATT and CDR2 is SNEGSKA in the germline V gene (reference sequence). Trimming shortened V by 0 bases and J by 5 bases, and 14 bases separated the two germline ends. CDR3 size: 14 residues. The CDR3 reads CSARDWQRGHEQYF. The CDR3 DNA follows: TGCAGTGCTAGAGATTGGCAGAGAGGTCACGAGCAGTACTTC.

This clonotype was observed a handful of times. DNA for the CDR3: TGTGCCACATCGAACGGCTACGAGCAGTACTTC. Translation gives CATSNGYEQYF. This sequence joins TRBV2 and TRBJ2-7; D is uncertain. The CDR3 is made up of 11 amino acids. CDR1 SNHLY and CDR2 FYNNEI come from the germline V gene. Trimming took 10 bases from V and 3 from J, leaving 10 bases between them.

This rearrangement joins TRBV29-1 to TRBJ2-1, with D maybe TRBD1 (5 bases). The DNA end favors TRBJ2-7, so the J call may be wrong. This CDR3 is 16 amino acids long. The germline V gene has CDR1 SQVTM and CDR2 ANQGSEA. CDR3 region: CSARKGQPGSYNEQYF. In DNA form, the CDR3 reads TGCAGCGCCCGGAAGGGGCAGCCAGGCTCCTACAATGAGCAGTACTTC.

This chain joins TRBV24-1 and TRBJ2-4; D is perhaps TRBD1 (5 bases). Matching the DNA end better, TRBJ2-7 makes the J call doubtful. Germline loops: CDR1 KGHDR, CDR2 SFDVKD. This CDR3 region has 15 residues. The CDR3 bases are TGTGCCACCAGTGATTTGACCAGGGTCTTCTACGAGCAGTACTTC. Its protein product is CATSDLTRVFYEQYF.

On this clonotype itself: A single base separates this from a much larger clone, so it may be a read error. This chain uses TRBV4-1 with TRBJ2-3; TRBD2 matches at 10 bases. The CDR3 consists of 17 residues. With 0 bases clipped from V and 5 bases from J, the junction kept 8 bases outside the gene matches. Germline lookup yields CDR1 MGHRA and CDR2 YSYEKL. CDR3 loop: CASSQDEKLAGLDTQYF. The CDR3, as DNA: TGCGCCAGCAGCCAAGATGAGAAACTAGCGGGGTTAGATACGCAGTATTTT.

Of note for this clonotype: This could be a read error, since a much larger clone is one nucleotide away. The CDR3 reads CASSGVGAAEQYF. CDR3 DNA sequence: TGTGCCAGCAGTGGGGTGGGGGCAGCTGAGCAGTACTTC. The chain combines TRBV2 with TRBJ2-5, with a weak D call TRBD1 (6 bases). The CDR3 sequence is 13 residues long. CDR1 and CDR2 (germline): SNHLY, FYNNEI. Trimming removed 4 bases from V and 11 bases from J, with 17 bases in between.

CDR3 region: CAGSGNGQNGYTF. The DNA of the CDR3 is TGTGCCGGCTCAGGGAACGGACAGAATGGCTACACCTTC. The chain carries TRBV2 and TRBJ1-2; tentative D call: TRBD1 (6 bases). The CDR3 length is 13 residues. Germline V lookup: CDR1 SNHLY, CDR2 FYNNEI. V gave up 11 bases and J gave up 6 bases, with 19 bases separating them.

Here the CDR3 reads CASSVHNEQYF. As DNA, the CDR3 is TGTGCCAGTTCCGTCCACAATGAGCAGTACTTC. The gene calls are TRBV6-5 and TRBJ2-4; D is ambiguous. Trimming removed 9 bases from V and 13 bases from J, with 16 bases in between. Per germline, CDR1 MNHEY and CDR2 SVGAGI. The CDR3 is 11 amino acids.

The V and J genes are TRBV28 and TRBJ2-3, with 7 bases lining up with TRBD2. V was clipped by 5 bases and J by 6 bases; unmatched bases: 8. CDR1 is MDHEN and CDR2 is SYDVKM in the germline V gene. This CDR3 has 14 residues. The CDR3 coding sequence is TGTGCCAGCAGTGTGATACTAGCGTCGGATACGCAGTATTTT. It yields the protein CASSVILASDTQYF. The complete variable domain, with remaining parts taken from reference TRBV28 and TRBJ2-3, reads DVKVTQSSRYLVKRTGEKVFLECVQDMDHENMFWYRQDPGLGLRLIYFSYDVKMKEKGDIPEGYSVSREKKERFSLILESASTNQTSMYLCASSVILASDTQYFGPGTRLTVL.

Points on this clonotype: The junction departs from the called germline gene at one end, perhaps through a read error. The chain carries TRBV20-1 and TRBJ1-2; TRBD1 is a possible D gene (6 bases). CDR1 is DFQATT and CDR2 is SNEGSKA in the germline V gene (reference sequence). The CDR3 has 15 amino acids. The CDR3 reads CSAPGGGRPLDGCTF. In DNA, the CDR3 is TGCAGTGCCCCAGGCGGGGGGCGGCCCCTCGATGGCTGCACCTTC.

Concerning this clonotype: A much larger clonotype is one base distant, so this may be a read error. The V call is TRBV27, the J call TRBJ2-1; no clear D. Germline CDR1 is MNHEY and CDR2 is SMNVEV (reference sequence). The CDR3 is 15 amino acids. CDR3 sequence: CTSSFTGWSYNEQFF. The CDR3 DNA is TGTACCAGCAGTTTTACGGGTTGGTCCTACAATGAGCAGTTCTTC.

This clonotype was picked up many times. The gene calls are TRBV7-2 and TRBJ2-1, with D unclear. The CDR3 contains 14 residues. Germline CDR1 SGHTA, CDR2 FQGNSA. Trimming left V 1 base short and J 2 bases short, with 6 bases between. The CDR3 region is CASSLGFTYNEQFF. As DNA, the CDR3 is TGTGCCAGCAGCTTAGGGTTCACCTACAATGAGCAGTTCTTC.

Concerning this clonotype itself: With a much larger clone just one base away, this may be a read error. The V gene is TRBV20-1, the J gene TRBJ1-2; 9 bases map to TRBD1. Germline loops: CDR1 DFQATT, CDR2 SNEGSKA (reference sequence). The CDR3 contains 15 residues. The CDR3 DNA reads TGCAGTACTAGAGACTACAGGGGGCCTAACTATGGCTACACCTTC. Its translation is CSTRDYRGPNYGYTF.

Concerning this clonotype itself: A read error may explain this, as a much larger clone is one base away. V usage is TRBV7-9 and J usage is TRBJ2-5, with D uncertain. Germline-derived CDR1 and CDR2 are SEHNR and FQNEAQ (reference sequence). The CDR3 loop spans 14 amino acids. CDR3 coding DNA: TGTGCCAGCAGCGTCTCGGAGTACCAAGGGACCCAGTACTTC. Translating it yields CASSVSEYQGTQYF.

Regarding this clonotype: A much larger clone is a single base away; this may be a read error. The chain has TRBV29-1 and TRBJ1-5; D might be TRBD1 (5 bases). CDR1 and CDR2 (germline): SQVTM, ANQGSEA. Trimming cost V 7 bases and J 7 bases, with 17 bases left between them. This CDR3 spans 13 amino acids. The CDR3 sequence: CSAGGRRGQPQHF. The CDR3 DNA reads as TGCAGCGCTGGGGGGAGGCGAGGGCAGCCCCAGCATTTT.

This clonotype was observed many times. The chain recombines TRBV11-2 with TRBJ2-1; no definite D call. Trimming left V 1 base short and J 0 bases short, with 13 bases between. In germline, CDR1 is SGHAT, CDR2 FQNNGV. CDR3 length: 17 amino acids. CDR3 nucleotides: TGTGCCAGCAGCTTAGGAGGCTGGAAGGGCTCCTACAATGAGCAGTTCTTC. Translated: CASSLGGWKGSYNEQFF. The variable domain in full, with the rest retrieved from reference TRBV11-2 and TRBJ2-1, is EAGVAQSPRYKIIEKRQSVAFWCNPISGHATLYWYQQILGQGPKLLIQFQNNGVVDDSQLPKDRFSAERLKGVDSTLKIQPAKLEDSAVYLCASSLGGWKGSYNEQFFGPGTRLTVL.

This chain joins TRBV6-1 and TRBJ2-7; 14 nucleotides line up with TRBD2. This CDR3 is built from 20 residues. V trimming: 6 bases; J trimming: 2 bases; junction bases outside the gene matches: 18. Germline CDR1 MNHNS, CDR2 SASEGT. This CDR3 is CASSRRAIGLAGGGAYEQYF. DNA of the CDR3: TGTGCCAGCAGCCGTAGAGCTATTGGACTAGCGGGAGGAGGGGCCTACGAGCAGTACTTC.

This clonotype showed up many times. The chain links TRBV4-1 to TRBJ1-1; possibly TRBD1 for D (6 bases). V lost 1 base, J lost 10 bases, and 22 bases lay in between. CDR3 length: 16 amino acids. CDR1 and CDR2 from the germline V gene are MGHRA and YSYEKL. The CDR3 loop reads CASSQVGTRTREGAFF. CDR3 DNA: TGCGCCAGCAGCCAAGTTGGGACACGCACAAGAGAAGGAGCTTTCTTT.

This clonotype was seen at least ten times. The chain uses TRBV29-1 and TRBJ2-1, with a weak D call TRBD1 (6 bases). The CDR3 has 12 amino acids. The V gene's germline CDR1 is SQVTM and CDR2 ANQGSEA. V was shortened by 7 bases and J by 8 bases, with 15 bases between the two germline ends. CDR3 DNA sequence: TGCAGCGCCTCCACAGGGTTCCATGAGCAGTTCTTC. Protein: CSASTGFHEQFF.

V gene TRBV5-5 combines with J gene TRBJ2-3; possibly TRBD1 for D (5 bases). V was clipped by 1 base and J by 5 bases, with 11 bases between them. Germline values: CDR1 SGHKS, CDR2 YYEKEE (reference sequence). The CDR3 loop spans 14 amino acids. The CDR3 sequence: CASSLFQGRDTQYF. As DNA, the CDR3 is TGTGCCAGCAGCTTGTTCCAGGGAAGAGATACGCAGTATTTT.

This clonotype was seen ten or more times. The chain recombines TRBV6-2 or TRBV6-3 with TRBJ2-3; D may be TRBD1 (5 bases). The CDR3 sequence is 15 residues long. V was trimmed by 6 bases and J by 4 bases, leaving 17 bases between them. Germline CDR1 is MNHEY and CDR2 is SVGEGT. CDR3 loop: CASSYGADFSDTQYF. The CDR3, as DNA: TGTGCCAGCAGCTATGGGGCAGACTTTTCAGATACGCAGTATTTT.

This clonotype has a count of ten or more. A much larger clone lies a single base off, so this may be a read error. The rearrangement links TRBV7-2 to TRBJ1-4; D might be TRBD1 (6 bases). Germline V gene data show CDR1 as SGHTA and CDR2 as FQGNSA. V lost 1 base, J lost 16 bases, and 22 bases lay in between. CDR3 length equals 15 residues. For the CDR3, the DNA is TGTGCCAGCAGCTTAGGACGGGGACAAGGAGGGGGACGGTTTTTT. This translates into CASSLGRGQGGGRFF. The complete variable domain, with remaining parts taken from reference TRBV7-2 and TRBJ1-4, reads GAGVSQSPSNKVTEKGKDVELRCDPISGHTALYWYRQSLGQGLEFLIYFQGNSAPDKSGLPSDRFSAERTGGSVSTLTIQRTQQEDSAVYLCASSLGRGQGGGRFFGSGTQLSVL.

A remark on this clonotype: A much larger clone sits a single nucleotide away, making a read error possible. The rearrangement uses TRBV20-1 and TRBJ2-3; 11 bases line up with TRBD2. Germline CDR1 reads DFQATT; CDR2 reads SNEGSKA (reference sequence). This CDR3 is 16 amino acids long. CDR3 in DNA: TGCAGTGCACCCGGGACTAGCGGACTAAGCACAGATACGCGGTATTTT. This codes for CSAPGTSGLSTDTRYF.

The rearrangement links TRBV11-2 to TRBJ1-1, with D possibly TRBD1 on 6 matching bases. Per germline, CDR1 SGHAT and CDR2 FQNNGV. The germline V and J ends were trimmed by 5 bases and 8 bases, with 21 bases remaining between them. This CDR3 contains 15 residues. The DNA of the CDR3 is TGTGCCAGCAGCGGGGCTCGGGGGCGCTTCCCCGAAGCTTTCTTT. The encoded protein is CASSGARGRFPEAFF.

This clonotype has more than one count but fewer than ten. The CDR3 loop reads CASSFRVVPEAFF. CDR3 DNA sequence: TGTGCCAGCAGCTTTCGGGTGGTACCTGAAGCTTTCTTT. The chain is built from TRBV11-2 and TRBJ1-1; D uncertain. CDR3 size: 13 residues. Germline values: CDR1 SGHAT, CDR2 FQNNGV. Trimming removed 3 bases from V and 6 bases from J, with 11 bases in between. The variable domain in full, completed from reference TRBV11-2 and TRBJ1-1, reads EAGVAQSPRYKIIEKRQSVAFWCNPISGHATLYWYQQILGQGPKLLIQFQNNGVVDDSQLPKDRFSAERLKGVDSTLKIQPAKLEDSAVYLCASSFRVVPEAFFGQGTRLTVV.

This clonotype has ten or more counts. This sequence joins TRBV4-2 and TRBJ2-7; D tentatively fits TRBD1 or TRBD2 (5 bases each). V lost 0 bases to trimming and J lost 0 bases, with 12 bases between them. The CDR3 extends over 16 amino acids. CDR1 is LGHNA, CDR2 YNFKEQ, per germline. CDR3 sequence: CASSQELGTSSYEQYF. The CDR3 DNA follows: TGTGCCAGCAGCCAAGAACTAGGGACCTCCTCCTACGAGCAGTACTTC.